This T cell receptor (beta chain) appears in the sequencing data of a study of molecular identifiers for immune sequencing clone quantification. Study conclusions and caveats: For effector cells, clones above 20 RNA copies held over 98% of molecules; for naive cells, under 1%.

TCRdb redid the calling of the PCR reads with MiXCR, one entry per CDR3 protein. The sample shows 60,000 to 70,000 distinct CDR3 sequences, about a sixth of them seen only once. Turning to this clonotype: Its antigen is still unknown.

Germline lookup yields CDR1 ENHRY and CDR2 SYGVKD. Trimming cost V 3 bases and J 6 bases, with 14 bases left between them. This CDR3 comprises 15 residues. V gene TRBV10-3 combines with J gene TRBJ2-2; tentatively, D is TRBD1 (5 bases). The clonotype originates from a human donor in good health. Some libraries in this study had Jurkat cell RNA spiked in. Sequencing input: naive CD8+ T cells from blood, with Jurkat cell RNA spiked in. Subset meaning: FACS-sorted CD8+CD4-CCR7+CD45RA+ naive T cells. Here the CDR3 reads CAISDSQGLAGELFF. The CDR3 region has the DNA TGTGCCATCAGTGACTCGCAGGGTTTGGCCGGGGAGCTGTTTTTT.